The 7 T cell receptor beta chains below come from one sample, sequenced in a study of blood T cells in healthy people across ages. A sample-barcoded 5' primer and a J-beta primer mix were used in a second PCR of about 6 to 11 cycles. Each CDR3 protein is one row after TCRdb ran MiXCR on the 5' RACE reads. The profile covers about 1 million distinct CDR3 sequences, with over 35% appearing a single time and under 20% taken by the ten largest. Specimen: blood. These receptors were obtained from a woman aged 55-69 years in good health.

The V call is TRBV3-1, the J call TRBJ1-1; TRBD1 matches at 7 bases. Germline V lookup: CDR1 LGHDT, CDR2 YNNKEL (reference sequence). The CDR3 has 13 residues. V dropped 2 bases and J dropped 5; count of bases not matched to a gene: 2. DNA for the CDR3: TGTGCCAGCAGCCAAAGGGGGCAGACTGAAGCTTTCTTT. It is translated as CASSQRGQTEAFF.

This clonotype was counted a few times. The rearrangement joins TRBV20-1 to TRBJ2-7; 12 nucleotides match TRBD2. The CDR3 length is 14 residues. CDR1 is DFQATT, CDR2 SNEGSKA, per germline (reference sequence). V lost 4 bases to trimming and J lost 2 bases; unmatched junction nucleotides: 3. CDR3 amino acids: CSATRLAGAYEQYF. Here the CDR3 DNA reads TGCAGTGCTACCAGACTAGCGGGGGCCTACGAGCAGTACTTC.

This clonotype was counted a few times. The CDR3, as DNA: TGCGCCAGCAGCTTGCCCCGAGAAGCGGGAGTACGGAAGGGAGATACGCAGTATTTT. Translating it yields CASSLPREAGVRKGDTQYF. This chain links TRBV5-1 with TRBJ2-3, with 8 bases aligning to TRBD2. Germline trimming cut 1 base from V and 5 bases from J; bases unmatched to any gene: 18. From germline, CDR1 is SGHRS and CDR2 YFSETQ. The CDR3 is made up of 19 amino acids.

DNA for the CDR3: TGCAGTGCTCTCCCCGACGCGAACACTGAAGCTTTCTTT. Its protein product is CSALPDANTEAFF. V is TRBV20-1 and J is TRBJ1-1; D gene unclear. The germline gives CDR1 DFQATT, CDR2 SNEGSKA (reference sequence). V was trimmed by 5 bases and J by 1 base, leaving 11 bases between them. The CDR3 consists of 13 residues.

CDR3 in DNA: TGTGCCAGCAGCTTAATGTCAGGCGACCACTATGGCTACACCTTC. Amino acid sequence: CASSLMSGDHYGYTF. J is TRBJ1-2 and V is TRBV7-2; D not certain. The CDR3 is made up of 15 amino acids. V lost 2 bases and J lost 3, with 13 bases in between. CDR1 is SGHTA and CDR2 is FQGNSA in the germline V gene.

This clonotype was counted at least ten times. The chain is built from TRBV20-1 and TRBJ2-3, with a tentative D call TRBD2 (5 bases). V was shortened by 3 bases and J by 10 bases, with 11 bases between the two germline ends. The CDR3 runs to 11 residues. The germline V gene has CDR1 DFQATT and CDR2 SNEGSKA (reference sequence). CDR3 nucleotide sequence: TGCAGTGCTAGGTCGGGAACGGCGCAGTATTTT. Encoded protein: CSARSGTAQYF.

This clonotype was seen only a few times. The CDR3, as DNA: TGTGCCAGCAGTTTAGAAGGGTCCGGCTCCTACGAGCAGTACTTC. As protein: CASSLEGSGSYEQYF. The chain employs TRBV28 and TRBJ2-7; D remains ambiguous. Trimming removed 2 bases at V and 0 bases at J, with 11 bases between. Germline V CDR1 and CDR2: MDHEN, SYDVKM. This CDR3 has 15 amino acids. Supplemented by reference TRBV28 and TRBJ2-7, the full variable domain reads DVKVTQSSRYLVKRTGEKVFLECVQDMDHENMFWYRQDPGLGLRLIYFSYDVKMKEKGDIPEGYSVSREKKERFSLILESASTNQTSMYLCASSLEGSGSYEQYFGPGTRLTVT.